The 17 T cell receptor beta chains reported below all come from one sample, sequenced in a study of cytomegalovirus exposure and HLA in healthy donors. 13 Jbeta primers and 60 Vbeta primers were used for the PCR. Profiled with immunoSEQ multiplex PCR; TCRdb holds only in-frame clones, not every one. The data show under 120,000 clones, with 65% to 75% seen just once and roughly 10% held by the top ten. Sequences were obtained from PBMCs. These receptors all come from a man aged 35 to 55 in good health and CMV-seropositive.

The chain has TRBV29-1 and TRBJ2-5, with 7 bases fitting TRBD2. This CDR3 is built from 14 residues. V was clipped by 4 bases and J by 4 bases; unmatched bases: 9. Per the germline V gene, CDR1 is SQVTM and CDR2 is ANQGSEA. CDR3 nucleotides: TGCAGCGTTGTGGGCAGCTCGGGGGGAGAGACCCAGTACTTC. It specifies CSVVGSSGGETQYF.

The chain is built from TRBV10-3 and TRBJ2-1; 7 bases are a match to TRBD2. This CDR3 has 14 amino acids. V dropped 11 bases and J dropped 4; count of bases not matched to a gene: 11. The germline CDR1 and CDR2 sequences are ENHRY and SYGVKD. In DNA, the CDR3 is TGTGCCTCCAGGATAGCGGGTTTATACAATGAGCAGTTCTTC. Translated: CASRIAGLYNEQFF.

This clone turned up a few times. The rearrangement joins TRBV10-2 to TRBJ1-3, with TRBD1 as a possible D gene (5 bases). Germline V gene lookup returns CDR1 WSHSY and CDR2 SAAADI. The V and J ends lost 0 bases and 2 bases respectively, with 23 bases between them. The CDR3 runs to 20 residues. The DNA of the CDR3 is TGCGCCAGCAGTGAGTCCTGGGCAGGGATTCTTGCCCTTGCTGGAAACACCATATATTTT. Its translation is CASSESWAGILALAGNTIYF.

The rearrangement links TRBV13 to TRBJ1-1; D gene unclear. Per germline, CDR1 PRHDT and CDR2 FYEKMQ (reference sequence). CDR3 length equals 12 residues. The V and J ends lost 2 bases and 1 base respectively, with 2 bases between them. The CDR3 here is CASSLRNTEAFF. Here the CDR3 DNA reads TGTGCCAGCAGCTTACGGAACACTGAAGCTTTCTTT.

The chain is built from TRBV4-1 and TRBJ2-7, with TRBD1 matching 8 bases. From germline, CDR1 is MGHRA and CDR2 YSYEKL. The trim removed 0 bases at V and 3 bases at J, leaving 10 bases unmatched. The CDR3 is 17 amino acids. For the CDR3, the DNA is TGCGCCAGCAGCCAAGATCCGGGCCAGGGGGCTGGCTACGAGCAGTACTTC. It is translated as CASSQDPGQGAGYEQYF.

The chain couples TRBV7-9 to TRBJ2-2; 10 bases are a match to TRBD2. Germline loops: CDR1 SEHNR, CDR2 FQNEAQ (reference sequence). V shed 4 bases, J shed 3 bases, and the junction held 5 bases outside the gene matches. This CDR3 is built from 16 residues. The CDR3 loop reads CASSSWTSGHTGELFF. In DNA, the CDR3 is TGTGCCAGCAGCTCCTGGACTAGCGGACACACCGGGGAGCTGTTTTTT. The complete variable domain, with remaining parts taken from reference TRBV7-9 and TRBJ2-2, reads DTGVSQNPRHKITKRGQNVTFRCDPISEHNRLYWYRQTLGQGPEFLTYFQNEAQLEKSRLLSDRFSAERPKGSFSTLEIQRTEQGDSAMYLCASSSWTSGHTGELFFGEGSRLTVL.

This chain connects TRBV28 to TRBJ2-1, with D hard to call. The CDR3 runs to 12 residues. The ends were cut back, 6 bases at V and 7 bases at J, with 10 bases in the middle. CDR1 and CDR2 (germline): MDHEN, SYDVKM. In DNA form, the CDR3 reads TGTGCCAGCAGCTTAGTGCTAAATGAGCAGTTCTTC. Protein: CASSLVLNEQFF.

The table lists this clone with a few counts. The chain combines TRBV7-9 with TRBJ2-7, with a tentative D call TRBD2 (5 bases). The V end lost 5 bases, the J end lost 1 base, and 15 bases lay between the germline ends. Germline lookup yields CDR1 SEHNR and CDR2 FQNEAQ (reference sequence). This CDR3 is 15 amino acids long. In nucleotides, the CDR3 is TGTGCCAGCAGCCAGTCGCTGGACTCTTCCTACGAGCAGTACTTC. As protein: CASSQSLDSSYEQYF. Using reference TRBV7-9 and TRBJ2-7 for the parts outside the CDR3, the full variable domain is DTGVSQNPRHKITKRGQNVTFRCDPISEHNRLYWYRQTLGQGPEFLTYFQNEAQLEKSRLLSDRFSAERPKGSFSTLEIQRTEQGDSAMYLCASSQSLDSSYEQYFGPGTRLTVT.

CDR3 nucleotides: TGTGCCAGCAGTTTCCTAAAAAGCGACACCATATATTTT. It specifies CASSFLKSDTIYF. The chain joins TRBV28 to TRBJ1-3; D remains ambiguous. This CDR3 has 13 amino acids. Germline CDR1 reads MDHEN; CDR2 reads SYDVKM. V was shortened by 3 bases and J by 8 bases, with 11 bases between the two germline ends.

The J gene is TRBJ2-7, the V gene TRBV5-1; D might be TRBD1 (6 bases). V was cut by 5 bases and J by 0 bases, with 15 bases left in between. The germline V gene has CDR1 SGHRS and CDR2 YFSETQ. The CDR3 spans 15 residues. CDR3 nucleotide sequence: TGCGCCAGCAGGGACGGGACACCTAGCTCCTACGAGCAGTACTTC. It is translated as CASRDGTPSSYEQYF.

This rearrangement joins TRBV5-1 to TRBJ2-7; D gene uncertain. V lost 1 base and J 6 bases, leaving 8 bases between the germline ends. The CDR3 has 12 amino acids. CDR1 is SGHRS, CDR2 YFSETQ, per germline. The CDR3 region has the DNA TGCGCCAGCAGCTTGACAGCTTCCGAGCAGTACTTC. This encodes CASSLTASEQYF.

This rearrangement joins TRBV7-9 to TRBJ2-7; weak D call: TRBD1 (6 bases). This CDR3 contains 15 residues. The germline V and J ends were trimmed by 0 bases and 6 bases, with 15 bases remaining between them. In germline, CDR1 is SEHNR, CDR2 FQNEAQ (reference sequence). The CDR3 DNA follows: TGTGCCAGCAGCTTAGCGAAAGGGGGAGCTTTCGAGCAGTACGTC. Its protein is CASSLAKGGAFEQYV.

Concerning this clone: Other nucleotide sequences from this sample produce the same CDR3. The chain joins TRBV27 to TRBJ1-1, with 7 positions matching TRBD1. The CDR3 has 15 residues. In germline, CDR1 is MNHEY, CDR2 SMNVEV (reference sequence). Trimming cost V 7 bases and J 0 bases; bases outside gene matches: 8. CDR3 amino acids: CASKPGTAMNTEAFF. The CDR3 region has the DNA TGTGCCAGCAAACCGGGGACAGCCATGAACACTGAAGCTTTCTTT.

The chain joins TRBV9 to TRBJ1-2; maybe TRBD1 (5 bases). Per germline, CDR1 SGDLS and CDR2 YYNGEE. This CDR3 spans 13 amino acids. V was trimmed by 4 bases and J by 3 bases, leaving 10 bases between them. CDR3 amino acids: CASSHGTHYGYTF. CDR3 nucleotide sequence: TGTGCCAGCAGCCACGGGACTCACTATGGCTACACCTTC.

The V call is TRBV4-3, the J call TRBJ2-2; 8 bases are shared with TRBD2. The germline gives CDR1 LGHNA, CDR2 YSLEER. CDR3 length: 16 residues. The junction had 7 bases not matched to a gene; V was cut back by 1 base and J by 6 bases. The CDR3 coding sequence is TGCGCCAGCAGCCAAGCTACGGGAGGGCGGTCCGGGGAGCTGTTTTTT. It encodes CASSQATGGRSGELFF.

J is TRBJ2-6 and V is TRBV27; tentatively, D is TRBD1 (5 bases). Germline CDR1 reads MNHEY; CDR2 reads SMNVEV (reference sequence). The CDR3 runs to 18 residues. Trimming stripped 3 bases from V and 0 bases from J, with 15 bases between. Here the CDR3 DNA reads TGTGCCAGCAGTTTGTCGGCAGGGAAGAGCTCTGGGGCCAACGTCCTGACTTTC. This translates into CASSLSAGKSSGANVLTF.

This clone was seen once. Here the CDR3 DNA reads TGTGCCAGCCCACTCGGGCGGGAGGGTTCGGGCGAGCAGTACTTC. This codes for CASPLGREGSGEQYF. The gene calls are TRBV7-9 and TRBJ2-7; 9 bases agree with TRBD2. Germline CDR1 SEHNR, CDR2 FQNEAQ (reference sequence). Trimming cost V 8 bases and J 6 bases; bases outside gene matches: 14. The CDR3 is 15 amino acids.